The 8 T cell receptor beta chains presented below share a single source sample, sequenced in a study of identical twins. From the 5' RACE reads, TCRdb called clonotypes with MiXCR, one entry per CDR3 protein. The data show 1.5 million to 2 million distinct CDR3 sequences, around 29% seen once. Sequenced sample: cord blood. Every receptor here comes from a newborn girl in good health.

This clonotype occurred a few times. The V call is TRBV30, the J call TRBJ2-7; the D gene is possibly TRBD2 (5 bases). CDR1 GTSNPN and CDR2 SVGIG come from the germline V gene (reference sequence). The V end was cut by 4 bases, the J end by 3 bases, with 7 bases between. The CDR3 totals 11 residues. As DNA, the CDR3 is TGTGCCTGGATGAGGGACTACGAGCAGTACTTC. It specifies CAWMRDYEQYF.

The CDR3 nucleotides are TGTGCCAGCAGACACGGGACACGCTCTGGGGCCAACGTCCTGACTTTC. Protein: CASRHGTRSGANVLTF. The V gene is TRBV28, the J gene TRBJ2-6; D is possibly TRBD1 (6 bases). Germline V lookup: CDR1 MDHEN, CDR2 SYDVKM. The V and J ends lost 6 bases and 0 bases respectively, with 12 bases between them. The CDR3 loop spans 16 amino acids.

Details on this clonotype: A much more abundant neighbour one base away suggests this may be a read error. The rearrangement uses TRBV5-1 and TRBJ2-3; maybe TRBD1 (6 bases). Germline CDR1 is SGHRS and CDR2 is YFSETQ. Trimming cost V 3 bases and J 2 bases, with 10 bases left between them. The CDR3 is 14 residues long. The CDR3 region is CASSSDSLTDTQYF. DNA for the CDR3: TGCGCCAGCAGCTCGGACAGCCTCACAGATACGCAGTATTTT.

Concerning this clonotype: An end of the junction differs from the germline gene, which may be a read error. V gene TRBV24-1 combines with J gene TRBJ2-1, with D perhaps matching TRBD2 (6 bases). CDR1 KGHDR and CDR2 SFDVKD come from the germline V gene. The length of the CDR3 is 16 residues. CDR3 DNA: TGTGCCACCAGTTATTTGAAGGGCGGGGTCTACAATGAGCAGTTCTTC. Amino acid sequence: CATSYLKGGVYNEQFF.

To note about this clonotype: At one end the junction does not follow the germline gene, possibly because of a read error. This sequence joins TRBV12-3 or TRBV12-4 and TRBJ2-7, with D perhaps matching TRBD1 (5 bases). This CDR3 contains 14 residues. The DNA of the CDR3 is TGTGCCAGCAGTCGGGCAGGGTCCTCCTACGAGCAGCACTTC. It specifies CASSRAGSSYEQHF.

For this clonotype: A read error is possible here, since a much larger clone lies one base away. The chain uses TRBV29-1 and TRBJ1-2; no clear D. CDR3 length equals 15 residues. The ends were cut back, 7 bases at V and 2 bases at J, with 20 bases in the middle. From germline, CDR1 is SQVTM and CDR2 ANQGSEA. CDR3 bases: TGCAGCGCCAACACAAATGGTTTAATCAACTATGGCTACACCTTC. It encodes CSANTNGLINYGYTF.

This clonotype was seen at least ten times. CDR3 in amino acids: CASSLVAGSSYEQYF. In DNA form, the CDR3 reads TGCGCCAGCAGCTTGGTCGCCGGAAGCTCCTACGAGCAGTACTTC. This sequence joins TRBV5-1 and TRBJ2-7; unclear D gene. V was shortened by 0 bases and J by 0 bases, with 10 bases between the two germline ends. Germline-derived CDR1 and CDR2 are SGHRS and YFSETQ. This CDR3 has 15 amino acids.

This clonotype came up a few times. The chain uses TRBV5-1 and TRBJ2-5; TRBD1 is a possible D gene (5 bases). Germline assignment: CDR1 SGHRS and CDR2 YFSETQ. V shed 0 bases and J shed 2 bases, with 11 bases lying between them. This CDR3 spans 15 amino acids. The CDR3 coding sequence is TGCGCCAGCAGCTTGGACAGGTGGACACAAGAGACCCAGTACTTC. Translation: CASSLDRWTQETQYF.